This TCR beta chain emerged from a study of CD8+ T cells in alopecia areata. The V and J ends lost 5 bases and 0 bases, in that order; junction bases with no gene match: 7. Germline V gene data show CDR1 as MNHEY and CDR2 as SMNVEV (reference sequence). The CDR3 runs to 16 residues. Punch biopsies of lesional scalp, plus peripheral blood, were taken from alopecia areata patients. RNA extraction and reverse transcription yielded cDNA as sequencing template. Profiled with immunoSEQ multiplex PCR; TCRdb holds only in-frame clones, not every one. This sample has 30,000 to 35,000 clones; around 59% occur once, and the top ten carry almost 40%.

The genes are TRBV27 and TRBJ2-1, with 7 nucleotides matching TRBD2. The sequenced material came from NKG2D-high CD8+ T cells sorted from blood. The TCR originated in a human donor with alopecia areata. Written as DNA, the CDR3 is TGTGCCAGCAGTCCCCCAGCGGGGAGCTCCTACAATGAGCAGTTCTTC. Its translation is CASSPPAGSSYNEQFF.